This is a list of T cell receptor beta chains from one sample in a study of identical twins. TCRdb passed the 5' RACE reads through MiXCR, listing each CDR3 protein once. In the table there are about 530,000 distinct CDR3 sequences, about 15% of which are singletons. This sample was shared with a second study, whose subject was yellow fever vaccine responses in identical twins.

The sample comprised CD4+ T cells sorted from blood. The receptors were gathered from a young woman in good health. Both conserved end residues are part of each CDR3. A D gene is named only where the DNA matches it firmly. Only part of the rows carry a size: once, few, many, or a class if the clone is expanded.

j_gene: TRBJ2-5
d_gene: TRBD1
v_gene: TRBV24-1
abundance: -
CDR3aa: CATGGTGGEETQYF
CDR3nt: TGTGCCACCGGGGGGACAGGGGGCGAAGAGACCCAGTACTTC

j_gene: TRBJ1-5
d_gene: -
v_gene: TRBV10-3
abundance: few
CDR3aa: CAIGLDSNQPQHF
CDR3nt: TGTGCCATCGGATTGGATAGCAATCAGCCCCAGCATTTT

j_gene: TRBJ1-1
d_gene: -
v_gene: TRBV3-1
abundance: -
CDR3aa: CASSQGVRAEAFF
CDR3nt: TGTGCCAGCAGCCAAGGGGTGAGGGCTGAAGCTTTCTTT

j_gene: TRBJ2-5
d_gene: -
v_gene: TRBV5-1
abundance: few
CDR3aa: CASSFRDPQETQYF
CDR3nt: TGCGCCAGCAGCTTCCGGGACCCCCAAGAGACCCAGTACTTC

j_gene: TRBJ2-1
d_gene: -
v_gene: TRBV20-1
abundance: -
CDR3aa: CSAEQVNEQFF
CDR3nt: TGCAGTGCAGAACAAGTCAATGAGCAGTTCTTC

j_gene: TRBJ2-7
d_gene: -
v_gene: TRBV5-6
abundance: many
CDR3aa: CASSLAQRHLSYEQYF
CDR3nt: TGTGCCAGCAGCTTGGCCCAACGGCACCTCTCCTACGAGCAGTACTTC

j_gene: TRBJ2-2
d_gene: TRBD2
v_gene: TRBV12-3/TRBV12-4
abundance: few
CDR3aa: CASSPLAGVPTGELFF
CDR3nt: TGTGCCAGCAGCCCACTAGCGGGAGTACCCACCGGGGAGCTGTTTTTT

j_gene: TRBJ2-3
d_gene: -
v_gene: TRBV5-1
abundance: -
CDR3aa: CASSFRLRTDTQYF
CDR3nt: TGCGCCAGCAGCTTCCGGCTCCGCACAGATACGCAGTATTTT

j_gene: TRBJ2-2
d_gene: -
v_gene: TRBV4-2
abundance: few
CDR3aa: CASSQERVARGTGELFF
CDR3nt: TGTGCCAGCAGCCAAGAGCGGGTAGCACGAGGGACCGGGGAGCTGTTTTTT

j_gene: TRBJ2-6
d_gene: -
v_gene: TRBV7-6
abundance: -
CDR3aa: CASSPITQISSGANVLTF
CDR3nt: TGTGCCAGCAGTCCAATTACACAAATAAGCTCTGGGGCCAACGTCCTGACTTTC

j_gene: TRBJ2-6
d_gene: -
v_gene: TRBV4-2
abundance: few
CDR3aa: CASSQDWTRSGANVLTF
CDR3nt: TGTGCCAGCAGCCAAGATTGGACGAGGAGTGGGGCCAACGTCCTGACTTTC

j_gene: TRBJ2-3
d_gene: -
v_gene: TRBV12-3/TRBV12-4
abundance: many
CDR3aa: CASSLYGGSTDTQYF
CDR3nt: TGTGCCAGCAGTTTATATGGGGGGTCCACAGATACGCAGTATTTT

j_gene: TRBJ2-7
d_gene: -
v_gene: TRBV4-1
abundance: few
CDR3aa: CASSQEWRAAYEQYF
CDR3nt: TGCGCCAGCAGCCAAGAATGGCGGGCCGCCTACGAGCAGTACTTC

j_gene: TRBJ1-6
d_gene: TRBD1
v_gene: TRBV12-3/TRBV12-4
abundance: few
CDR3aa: CASTQGQSLTALHF
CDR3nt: TGTGCCAGCACACAGGGACAGAGCCTAACAGCCCTCCACTTT

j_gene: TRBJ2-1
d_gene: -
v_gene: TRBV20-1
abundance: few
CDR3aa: CSPRGDIYNEQFF
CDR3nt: TGCAGTCCCCGGGGGGACATCTACAATGAGCAGTTCTTC

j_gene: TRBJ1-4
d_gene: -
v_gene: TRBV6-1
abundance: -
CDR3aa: CASGTRANEKLFF
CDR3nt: TGTGCCAGCGGAACACGAGCTAATGAAAAACTGTTTTTT

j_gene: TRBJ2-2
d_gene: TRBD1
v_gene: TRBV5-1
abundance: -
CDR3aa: CASSVTGGPNTGELFF
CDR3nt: TGCGCCAGCAGCGTAACAGGGGGGCCGAACACCGGGGAGCTGTTTTTT

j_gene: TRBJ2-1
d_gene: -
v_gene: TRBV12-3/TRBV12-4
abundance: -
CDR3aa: CASSLAQNNEQFF
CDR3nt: TGTGCCAGCAGTTTAGCCCAAAACAATGAGCAGTTCTTC

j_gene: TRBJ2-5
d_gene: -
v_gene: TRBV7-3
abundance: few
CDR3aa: CASSLDTKETQYF
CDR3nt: TGTGCCAGCAGCTTAGACACAAAAGAGACCCAGTACTTC

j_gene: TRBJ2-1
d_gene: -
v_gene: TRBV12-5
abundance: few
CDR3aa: CASERGSSGYNEQFF
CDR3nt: TGTGCTAGTGAGAGGGGTTCTAGTGGGTACAATGAGCAGTTCTTC

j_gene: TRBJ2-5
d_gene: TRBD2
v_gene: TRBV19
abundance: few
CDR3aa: CASSPGLAGDETQYF
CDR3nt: TGTGCCAGTAGTCCGGGACTAGCGGGAGATGAGACCCAGTACTTC

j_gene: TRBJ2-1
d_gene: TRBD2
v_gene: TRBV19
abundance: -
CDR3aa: CASSIGAGGPNYNEQFF
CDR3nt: TGTGCCAGTAGTATAGGAGCGGGAGGGCCAAATTACAATGAGCAGTTCTTC

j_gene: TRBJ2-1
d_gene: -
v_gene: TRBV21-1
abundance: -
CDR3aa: CASSARRGSQGDEQFF
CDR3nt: TGTGCCAGCAGCGCCCGTCGGGGGTCCCAGGGGGATGAGCAGTTCTTC

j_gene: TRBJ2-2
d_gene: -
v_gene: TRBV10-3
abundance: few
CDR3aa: CAIRRSSGELFF
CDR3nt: TGTGCCATCCGGCGGAGCAGCGGGGAGCTGTTTTTT

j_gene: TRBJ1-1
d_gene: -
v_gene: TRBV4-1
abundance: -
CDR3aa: CASSQVGTNTEAFF
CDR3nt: TGCGCCAGCAGCCAAGTAGGGACGAACACTGAAGCTTTCTTT

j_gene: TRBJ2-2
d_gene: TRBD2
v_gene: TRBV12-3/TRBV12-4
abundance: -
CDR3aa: CASRRTSGGGTGELFF
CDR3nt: TGTGCCAGCAGGAGGACTAGCGGGGGTGGGACCGGGGAGCTGTTTTTT

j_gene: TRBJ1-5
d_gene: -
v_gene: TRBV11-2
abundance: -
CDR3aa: CASSPSGPNQPQHF
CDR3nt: TGTGCCAGCAGCCCATCAGGGCCCAATCAGCCCCAGCATTTT

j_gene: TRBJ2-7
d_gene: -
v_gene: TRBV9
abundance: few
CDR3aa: CASSVVGGGVGEQYF
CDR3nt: TGTGCCAGCAGCGTAGTTGGGGGGGGCGTTGGCGAGCAGTACTTC

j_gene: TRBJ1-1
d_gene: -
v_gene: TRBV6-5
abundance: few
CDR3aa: CASSYSMSTEAFF
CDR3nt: TGTGCCAGCAGTTACTCGATGTCGACTGAAGCTTTCTTT

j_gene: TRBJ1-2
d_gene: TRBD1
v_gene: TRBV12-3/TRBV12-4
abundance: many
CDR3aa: CASRWTGYGYTF
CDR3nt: TGTGCCAGCAGGTGGACAGGGTATGGCTACACCTTC

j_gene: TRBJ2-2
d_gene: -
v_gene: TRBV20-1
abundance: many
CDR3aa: CSARTGRVVNTGELFF
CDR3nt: TGCAGTGCTAGGACCGGACGGGTTGTGAACACCGGGGAGCTGTTTTTT

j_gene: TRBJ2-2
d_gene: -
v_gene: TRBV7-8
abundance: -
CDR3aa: CASSLVLPGELFF
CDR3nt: TGTGCCAGCAGCTTAGTTCTCCCCGGGGAGCTGTTTTTT

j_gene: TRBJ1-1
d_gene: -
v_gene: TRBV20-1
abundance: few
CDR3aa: CSARDGKNTEAFF
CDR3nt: TGCAGTGCTAGGGACGGAAAGAACACTGAAGCTTTCTTT

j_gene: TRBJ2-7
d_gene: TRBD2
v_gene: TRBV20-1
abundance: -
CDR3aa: CSAPGTSGTYEQYF
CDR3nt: TGCAGTGCTCCCGGGACTAGCGGCACCTACGAGCAGTACTTC

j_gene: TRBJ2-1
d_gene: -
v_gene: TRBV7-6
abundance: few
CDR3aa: CASSLHQGNEQFF
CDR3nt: TGTGCCAGCAGCTTACACCAGGGAAATGAGCAGTTCTTC

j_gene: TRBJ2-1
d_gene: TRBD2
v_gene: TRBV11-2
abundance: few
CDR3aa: CASSLDRQGSGSSYNEQFF
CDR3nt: TGTGCCAGCAGCTTAGATCGACAGGGTAGCGGGAGCTCCTACAATGAGCAGTTCTTC

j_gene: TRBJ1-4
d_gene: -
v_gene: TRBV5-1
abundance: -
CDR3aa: CASSPGRGTNNEKLFF
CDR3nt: TGCGCCAGCAGCCCCGGACGGGGAACCAACAATGAAAAACTGTTTTTT